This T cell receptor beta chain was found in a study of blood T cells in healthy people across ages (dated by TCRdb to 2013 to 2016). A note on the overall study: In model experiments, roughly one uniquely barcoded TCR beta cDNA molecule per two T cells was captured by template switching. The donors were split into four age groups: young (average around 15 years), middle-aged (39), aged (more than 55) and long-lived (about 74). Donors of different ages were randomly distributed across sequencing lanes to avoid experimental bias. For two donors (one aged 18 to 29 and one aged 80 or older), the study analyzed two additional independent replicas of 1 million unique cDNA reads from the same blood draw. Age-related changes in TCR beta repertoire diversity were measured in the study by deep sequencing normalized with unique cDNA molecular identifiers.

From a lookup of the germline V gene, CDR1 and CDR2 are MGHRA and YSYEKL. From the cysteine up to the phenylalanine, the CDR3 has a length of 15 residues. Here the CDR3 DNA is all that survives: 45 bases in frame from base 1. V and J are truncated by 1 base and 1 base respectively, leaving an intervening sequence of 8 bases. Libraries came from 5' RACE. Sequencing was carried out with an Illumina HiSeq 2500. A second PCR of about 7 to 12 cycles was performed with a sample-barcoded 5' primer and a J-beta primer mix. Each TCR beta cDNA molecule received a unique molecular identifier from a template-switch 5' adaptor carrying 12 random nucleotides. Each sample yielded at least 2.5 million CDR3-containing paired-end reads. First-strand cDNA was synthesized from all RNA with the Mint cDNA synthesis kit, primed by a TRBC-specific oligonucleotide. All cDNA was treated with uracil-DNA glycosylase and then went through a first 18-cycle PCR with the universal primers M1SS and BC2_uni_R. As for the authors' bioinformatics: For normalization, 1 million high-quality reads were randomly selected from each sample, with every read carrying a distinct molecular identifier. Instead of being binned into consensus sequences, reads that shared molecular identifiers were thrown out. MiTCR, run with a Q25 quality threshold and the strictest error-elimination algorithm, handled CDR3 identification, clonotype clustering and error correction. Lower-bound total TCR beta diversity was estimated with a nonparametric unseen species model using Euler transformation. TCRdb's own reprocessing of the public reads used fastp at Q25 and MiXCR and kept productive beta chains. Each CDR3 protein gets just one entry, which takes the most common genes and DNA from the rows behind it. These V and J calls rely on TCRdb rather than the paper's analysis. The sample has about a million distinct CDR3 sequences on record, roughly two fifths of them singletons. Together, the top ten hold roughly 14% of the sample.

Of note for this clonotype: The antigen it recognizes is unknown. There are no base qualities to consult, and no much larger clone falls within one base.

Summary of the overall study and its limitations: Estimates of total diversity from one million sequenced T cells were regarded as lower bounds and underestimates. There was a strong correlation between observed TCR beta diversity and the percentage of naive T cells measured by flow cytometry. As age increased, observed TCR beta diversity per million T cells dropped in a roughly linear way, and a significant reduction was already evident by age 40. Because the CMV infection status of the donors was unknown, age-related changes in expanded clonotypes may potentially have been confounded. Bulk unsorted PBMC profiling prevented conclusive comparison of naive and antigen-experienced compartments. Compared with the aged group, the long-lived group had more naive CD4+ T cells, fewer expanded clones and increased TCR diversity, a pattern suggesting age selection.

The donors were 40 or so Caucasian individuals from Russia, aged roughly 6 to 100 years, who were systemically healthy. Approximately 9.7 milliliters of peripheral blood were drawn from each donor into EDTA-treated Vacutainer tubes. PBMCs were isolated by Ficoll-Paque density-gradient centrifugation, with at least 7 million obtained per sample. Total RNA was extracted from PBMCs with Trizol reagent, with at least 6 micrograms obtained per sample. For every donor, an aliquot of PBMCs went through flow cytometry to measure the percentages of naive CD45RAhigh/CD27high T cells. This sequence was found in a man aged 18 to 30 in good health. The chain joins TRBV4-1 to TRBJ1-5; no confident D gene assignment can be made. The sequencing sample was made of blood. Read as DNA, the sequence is TGCGCCAGCAGCCAAGGGCCACAGAGCAATCAGCCCCAGCATTTT. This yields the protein CASSQGPQSNQPQHF.